This is a list of T cell receptor beta chains from one sample in a study of T cells in localized non-small cell lung cancer. The table came from immunoSEQ multiplex PCR; TCRdb's copy has only in-frame clones and leaves some out. The table includes about 74,000 clones, roughly 80% detected once. The specimen was peripheral blood, collected before any cancer treatment. These receptors were collected from a female donor at least 60 years old with stage I lung adenocarcinoma. The CDR3 runs from the conserved cysteine through the conserved F or W. The order of the fields is V gene, J gene, D gene, clone size, CDR3 DNA, CDR3 protein. A D gene is named only where the DNA matches it firmly. Size tells how often a clone was seen (once, few, many) or the class of an expanded clone, and some rows leave it out.

TRBV5-1	TRBJ2-3	-	-	TGCGCCAGCAGCTTGAAATTTGTAGTGGCGGGCACAGATACGCAGTATTTT	CASSLKFVVAGTDTQYF
TRBV7-3	TRBJ2-2	-	-	TGTGCCAGCAGCCCAGCCAACGCCGGGGAGCTGTTTTTT	CASSPANAGELFF
TRBV7-2	TRBJ2-3	-	-	TGTGCCAGCAGCAGAGATCCGGGGCACACAGATACGCAGTATTTT	CASSRDPGHTDTQYF
TRBV6-5	TRBJ2-7	-	-	TGTGCCAGCAGTTACTCGGGGGTGTACGAGCAGTACTTC	CASSYSGVYEQYF
TRBV7-7	TRBJ2-2	-	once	TGTGCTAGCAGCCCAATGCGGGGGCGAGCGAACACCGGGGAGCTGTTTTTT	CASSPMRGRANTGELFF
TRBV28	TRBJ2-5	TRBD1	-	TGTGCCAGCAGTGTACAGGGGGCTCAAGAGACCCAGTACTTC	CASSVQGAQETQYF
TRBV4-3	TRBJ2-5	-	-	TGCGCCAGCAGCCAAGCGTCAGGAGGGGAGACCCAGTACTTC	CASSQASGGETQYF
TRBV9	TRBJ2-2	-	-	TGTGCCAGCAGCGTTGGACTCACCGGGGAGCTGTTTTTT	CASSVGLTGELFF
TRBV27	TRBJ2-7	-	-	TGTGCCAGCAGTTTATTAGACAGGTTCTACGAGCAGTACTTC	CASSLLDRFYEQYF
TRBV7-3	TRBJ1-1	-	-	TGTGCCAGCAGCTTAATGGGGCGGAACACTGAAGCTTTCTTT	CASSLMGRNTEAFF
TRBV7-9	TRBJ1-1	-	-	TGTGCCAGCTTCCAGGGCAGGGCGAACACTGAAGCTTTCTTT	CASFQGRANTEAFF
TRBV11-3	TRBJ2-5	-	once	TGTGCCAGCAGCCCCAGGATGGGGGGGCGACAAGAGACCCAGTACTTC	CASSPRMGGRQETQYF
TRBV11-3	TRBJ2-2	TRBD2	-	TGTGCCAGCAGCTTAGAAATAGCGGGAGGTACCGGGGAGCTGTTTTTT	CASSLEIAGGTGELFF
TRBV7-2	TRBJ2-2	TRBD2	-	TGTGCCAGCAGCTTGGTTAGCGGGAGGGCCACCGGGGAGCTGTTTTTT	CASSLVSGRATGELFF
TRBV19	TRBJ2-2	-	-	TGTGCCAGTAATCACCGGGGGGCAAGCGGGGAGCTGTTTTTT	CASNHRGASGELFF
TRBV4-3	TRBJ2-7	TRBD2	-	TGCGCCAGCAGCCAACGAAAACAACGCGGGAGATTGGACGAGCAGTACTTC	CASSQRKQRGRLDEQYF
TRBV9	TRBJ2-1	-	once	TGTGCCAGCAGCGTATCCCCAAGCGGCCCCTCCTACAATGAGCAGTTCTTC	CASSVSPSGPSYNEQFF
TRBV2	TRBJ1-4	-	-	TGTGCCAGTGCACCAGGGTATACTAATGAAAAACTGTTTTTT	CASAPGYTNEKLFF
TRBV11-3	TRBJ2-1	-	-	TGTGCCAGCAGCCTCGAGGGCGGACTTGATGAGCAGTTCTTC	CASSLEGGLDEQFF
TRBV5-1	TRBJ1-1	TRBD1	few	TGCGCCAGCAGCGAAACAGGGGTAAGCGGTGAAGCTTTCTTT	CASSETGVSGEAFF
TRBV5-1	TRBJ1-1	TRBD1	-	TGCGCCAGCAGCCCCTACTTACAGGGGGCCGGGACTGAAGCTTTCTTT	CASSPYLQGAGTEAFF
TRBV7-9	TRBJ1-3	-	-	TGTGCCAGCCGAGGGCCCATCTCTGGAAACACCATATATTTT	CASRGPISGNTIYF
TRBV15	TRBJ2-1	-	-	TGTGCCACCAGCAGAACTTGGGCAGCGAGCTCCTACAATGAGCAGTTCTTC	CATSRTWAASSYNEQFF
TRBV5-1	TRBJ1-1	-	-	TGCGCCAGCAGCTTATGGGTAGGGGACACTGAAGCTTTCTTT	CASSLWVGDTEAFF
TRBV7-3	TRBJ2-5	-	-	TGTGCCAGCAGCTTAACCGGTCCGCCCGCAGAGACCCAGTACTTC	CASSLTGPPAETQYF
TRBV5-1	TRBJ2-1	TRBD1	-	TGCGCCAGCAGATACGACAGGGACAATGAGCAGTTCTTC	CASRYDRDNEQFF
TRBV2	TRBJ2-7	TRBD1	-	TGTGCCAGCAGCGGGACAGGGGCCGCTATCAAGCAGTACTTC	CASSGTGAAIKQYF
TRBV4-2	TRBJ2-3	-	few	TGTGCCAGCAGCCAAGCCAAGGTTAGAGATACGCAGTATTTT	CASSQAKVRDTQYF
TRBV5-6	TRBJ1-1	-	-	TGTGCCAGCAGCAAGGACGGAGTGAACACTGAAGCTTTCTTT	CASSKDGVNTEAFF
TRBV5-6	TRBJ2-7	-	-	TGTGCCAGCAGCTGGACCGGGCCCAGCTCCTACGAGCAGTACTTC	CASSWTGPSSYEQYF
TRBV11-1	TRBJ1-1	-	once	TGTGCCAGCAGCTCCCGTCAGGGCACTGAAGCTTTCTTT	CASSSRQGTEAFF
TRBV4-3	TRBJ2-6	-	medium-sized	TGCGCCAGCAGCCAAGATATAAGGGGGTCTGGGGCCAACGTCCTGACTTTC	CASSQDIRGSGANVLTF
TRBV2	TRBJ2-1	TRBD2	-	TGTGCCATCAAGCCGGGACTAGAGTACAATGAGCAGTTCTTC	CAIKPGLEYNEQFF
TRBV7-2	TRBJ2-7	-	-	TGTGCCAGCAGCTTATTAGGCGTCAGGGTTTCCGAGCAGTACTTC	CASSLLGVRVSEQYF
TRBV7-2	TRBJ2-3	TRBD2	-	TGTGCCAGCAGCTTAGCGGGGGCTAGCGGGGCAGATACGCAGTATTTT	CASSLAGASGADTQYF
TRBV7-8	TRBJ2-2	-	-	TGTGCCAGCAGCTTAGTAAGGCAGGGGAGTGGGGAGCTGTTTTTT	CASSLVRQGSGELFF
TRBV6-5	TRBJ2-7	TRBD2	-	TGTGCCAGCAGCCCCTTTCCTAGCGGGAGCTACGAGCAGTACTTC	CASSPFPSGSYEQYF
TRBV5-1	TRBJ2-3	-	-	TGCGCCAGCAGCCTAACTTGGAAGGAGGTGGATACGCAGTATTTT	CASSLTWKEVDTQYF
TRBV18	TRBJ2-5	-	-	TGTGCCAGCACGAACAGGGAAAGGGGGTACCAAGAGACCCAGTACTTC	CASTNRERGYQETQYF
TRBV6-1	TRBJ2-7	TRBD2	-	TGTGCCAGCCGGCCCCTAGCGGAAAAATACTACGAGCAGTACTTC	CASRPLAEKYYEQYF
TRBV7-6	TRBJ2-1	-	-	TGTGCCAGCAGCTTAACCGAATATGAGCAGTTCTTC	CASSLTEYEQFF